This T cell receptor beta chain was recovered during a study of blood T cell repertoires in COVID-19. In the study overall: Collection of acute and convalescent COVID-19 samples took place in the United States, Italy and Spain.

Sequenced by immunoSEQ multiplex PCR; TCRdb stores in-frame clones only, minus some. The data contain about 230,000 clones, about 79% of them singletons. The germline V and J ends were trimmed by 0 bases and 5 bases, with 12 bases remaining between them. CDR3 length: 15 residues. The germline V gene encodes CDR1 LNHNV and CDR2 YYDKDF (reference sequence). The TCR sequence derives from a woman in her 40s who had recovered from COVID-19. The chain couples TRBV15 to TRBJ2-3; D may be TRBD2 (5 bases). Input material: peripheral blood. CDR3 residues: CATSREFQLGDTQYF. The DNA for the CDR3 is TGTGCCACCAGCAGAGAATTTCAACTAGGAGATACGCAGTATTTT.